The 24 T cell receptor beta chains listed next were all sequenced from one sample in a study of shared clonotypes between healthy human individuals. The repertoire was sequenced with immunoSEQ multiplex PCR; TCRdb's copy has only in-frame clones and lacks some. The repertoire holds roughly 1,600,000 clones, with 98% as singletons. The sample comprised naive CD4+ T cells sorted from blood. Subset defined: CD45RA+ positively selected. The receptor set was obtained from a man aged 25-45 years in good health.

The chain recombines TRBV5-4 with TRBJ2-5, with 11 bases matching TRBD1. The CDR3 runs 15 residues. Germline values: CDR1 SGHNT, CDR2 YYREEE (reference sequence). Losses at the gene ends were 1 base for V and 5 bases for J; bases not matched to a gene: 4. This CDR3 reads CASSLKRDRGETQYF. The DNA of the CDR3 is TGTGCCAGCAGCTTGAAGAGGGACAGGGGGGAGACCCAGTACTTC.

The gene calls are TRBV15 and TRBJ2-1; D call uncertain. The CDR3 spans 15 residues. Trimming took off 4 bases at V and 2 bases at J, with 12 bases between the two ends. CDR1 is LNHNV and CDR2 is YYDKDF in the germline V gene (reference sequence). CDR3 sequence reads: CATSKTTEPYNEQFF. The CDR3 nucleotides read TGTGCCACCAGCAAAACTACGGAGCCCTACAATGAGCAGTTCTTC.

The count of this clone is one. This chain links TRBV11-2 with TRBJ2-4, with unresolved D. Germline loops: CDR1 SGHAT, CDR2 FQNNGV. The CDR3 runs 14 residues. The V end was cut by 6 bases, the J end by 0 bases, with 9 bases between. The CDR3 DNA is TGTGCCAGCAGTGCCGCTACAGCCAAAAACATTCAGTACTTC. Encoded protein: CASSAATAKNIQYF.

V gene TRBV27 combines with J gene TRBJ1-4; TRBD1 is a possible D gene (5 bases). This CDR3 is 15 amino acids long. Trimming shortened V by 3 bases and J by 3 bases, and 11 bases separated the two germline ends. Germline-derived CDR1 and CDR2 are MNHEY and SMNVEV (reference sequence). The CDR3 spells CASSFWGLANEKLFF. CDR3 coding DNA: TGTGCCAGCAGTTTTTGGGGCCTCGCTAATGAAAAACTGTTTTTT. Variable domain in full (rest from reference TRBV27 and TRBJ1-4): EAQVTQNPRYLITVTGKKLTVTCSQNMNHEYMSWYRQDPGLGLRQIYYSMNVEVTDKGDVPEGYKVSRKEKRNFPLILESPSPNQTSLYFCASSFWGLANEKLFFGSGTQLSVL.

The genes are TRBV5-4 and TRBJ2-3; D uncertain. Germline CDR1 is SGHNT and CDR2 is YYREEE (reference sequence). CDR3 length: 14 amino acids. V was pared by 1 base and J by 4 bases, with 10 bases between. Here the CDR3 reads CASSLTATSDTQYF. The CDR3 DNA reads as TGTGCCAGCAGCTTGACAGCCACCTCAGATACGCAGTATTTT.

V and J are TRBV6-5 and TRBJ2-1, with TRBD1 identical over 9 bases. The CDR3 spans 14 residues. CDR1 MNHEY and CDR2 SVGAGI come from the germline V gene. V shed 7 bases and J 7 bases; nucleotides not matched to a gene: 8. CDR3 coding DNA: TGTGCCAGCAACGGACAGGGGAACTGGAATGAGCAGTTCTTC. Translated: CASNGQGNWNEQFF.

CDR3 DNA: TGTGCCAGCAGCTTAGTGAAATTTCCCCACCGTCAAGGTGAAGCTTTCTTT. Translating gives CASSLVKFPHRQGEAFF. The gene calls are TRBV11-3 and TRBJ1-1; D is unclear. The V and J ends lost 1 base and 7 bases respectively, with 22 bases between them. Looked up from germline, CDR1 is SGHNT and CDR2 is YENEEA. This CDR3 has 17 amino acids.

In the case of this clone: Other DNA sequences in the sample encode the same CDR3. The J gene is TRBJ2-7, the V gene TRBV6-1; TRBD1 agrees at 9 bases. Germline CDR1 and CDR2: MNHNS and SASEGT. The CDR3 length is 14 residues. The V gene end was trimmed by 6 bases and the J gene end by 2 bases; junction bases not matched to a gene: 5. CDR3 in amino acids: CASSSGTGPYEQYF. CDR3 DNA sequence: TGTGCCAGCAGCAGCGGGACAGGGCCCTACGAGCAGTACTTC.

The CDR3 is CASSALESQHF. The CDR3 DNA reads as TGTGCCAGCAGTGCCCTCGAGTCCCAGCATTTT. The rearrangement joins TRBV6-1 to TRBJ1-5; D is undetermined. V lost 4 bases, J lost 11 bases, and 9 bases lay in between. The CDR3 is 11 residues long. Germline V gives CDR1 MNHNS, CDR2 SASEGT.

The rearrangement uses TRBV2 and TRBJ1-2, with no clear D. The CDR3 length is 16 residues. V dropped 3 bases and J dropped 4 bases, with 18 bases sitting between them. The germline CDR1 and CDR2 sequences are SNHLY and FYNNEI. CDR3 region: CASSEDVAVSGYGYTF. DNA for the CDR3: TGTGCCAGCAGTGAGGACGTTGCGGTATCGGGCTATGGCTACACCTTC.

This chain joins TRBV7-9 and TRBJ2-5; either TRBD1 or TRBD2 may supply D (5 bases each). The closer fit of TRBJ2-7 to the DNA end suggests the J call may be wrong. The germline V gene encodes CDR1 SEHNR and CDR2 FQNEAQ (reference sequence). This CDR3 is built from 17 residues. This chain's CDR3 is CASAGKADTTGAYEQYF. Written as DNA, the CDR3 is TGTGCCAGCGCCGGGAAAGCGGACACAACCGGAGCCTACGAGCAGTACTTC.

This clone was found once. J is TRBJ2-6 and V is TRBV28; a weak D match, TRBD1 (6 bases). The germline CDR1 and CDR2 sequences are MDHEN and SYDVKM. V shed 6 bases and J shed 0 bases, with 12 bases lying between them. The CDR3 is 16 amino acids. CDR3: CASSLTGHSGANVLTF. The CDR3 region has the DNA TGTGCCAGCAGCTTAACAGGGCACTCTGGGGCCAACGTCCTGACTTTC.

V usage is TRBV27 and J usage is TRBJ2-7, with TRBD2 matching over 8 bases. Germline V gives CDR1 MNHEY, CDR2 SMNVEV (reference sequence). The junction had 6 bases not matched to a gene; V was cut back by 5 bases and J by 3 bases. The CDR3 spans 14 residues. The CDR3 DNA follows: TGTGCCAGCAGTCTACTAGCGGCCAACTACGAGCAGTACTTC. As protein: CASSLLAANYEQYF.

The chain uses TRBV18 and TRBJ1-2; the match to TRBD1 covers 7 bases. This CDR3 has 13 residues. The junction had 9 bases not matched to a gene; V was cut back by 6 bases and J by 8 bases. Germline V gene data show CDR1 as KGHSH and CDR2 as LQKENI. The DNA for the CDR3 is TGTGCCAGCTCCCTTGACAGGGTCGGAGGCTACACCTTC. This encodes CASSLDRVGGYTF.

This clone was observed a single time. V is TRBV18 and J is TRBJ2-1, with D possibly being TRBD1 (6 bases). Trimming left V 7 bases short and J 3 bases short, with 16 bases between. Germline CDR1 KGHSH, CDR2 LQKENI. CDR3 length: 15 amino acids. The CDR3 DNA sequence: TGTGCCAGCTATGGGGGACACCCTCACTACAATGAGCAGTTCTTC. Protein sequence: CASYGGHPHYNEQFF. Full variable domain (rest looked up from reference TRBV18 and TRBJ2-1): NAGVMQNPRHLVRRRGQEARLRCSPMKGHSHVYWYRQLPEEGLKFMVYLQKENIIDESGMPKERFSAEFPKEGPSILRIQQVVRGDSAAYFCASYGGHPHYNEQFFGPGTRLTVL.

The chain couples TRBV18 to TRBJ2-2; D unclear. Trimming took 8 bases from V and 4 from J, leaving 11 bases between them. Germline CDR1 is KGHSH and CDR2 is LQKENI. CDR3 size: 13 residues. The CDR3 nucleotides are TGTGCCAGCACTACAGCGTTCACCGGGGAGCTGTTTTTT. Protein product: CASTTAFTGELFF. Full variable domain (rest looked up from reference TRBV18 and TRBJ2-2): NAGVMQNPRHLVRRRGQEARLRCSPMKGHSHVYWYRQLPEEGLKFMVYLQKENIIDESGMPKERFSAEFPKEGPSILRIQQVVRGDSAAYFCASTTAFTGELFFGEGSRLTVL.

J is TRBJ2-3 and V is TRBV30, with a weak D call TRBD2 (5 bases). Deletions cut 2 bases from V and 3 bases from J, with 6 bases between. The CDR3 runs to 12 residues. Germline-derived CDR1 and CDR2 are GTSNPN and SVGIG (reference sequence). The CDR3 DNA follows: TGTGCCTGGAGTACTAGGACAGATACGCAGTATTTT. It codes for CAWSTRTDTQYF. Full variable domain (rest looked up from reference TRBV30 and TRBJ2-3): SQTIHQWPATLVQPVGSPLSLECTVEGTSNPNLYWYRQAAGRGLQLLFYSVGIGQISSEVPQNLSASRPQDRQFILSSKKLLLSDSGFYLCAWSTRTDTQYFGPGTRLTVL.

The V call is TRBV18, the J call TRBJ2-7; 8 bases are shared with TRBD1. The CDR3 extends over 14 amino acids. Germline lookup yields CDR1 KGHSH and CDR2 LQKENI. V shed 3 bases and J 3 bases; nucleotides not matched to a gene: 4. CDR3 amino acids: CASSPTGAFYEQYF. The CDR3 DNA follows: TGTGCCAGCTCACCGACAGGGGCTTTCTACGAGCAGTACTTC. Together with reference TRBV18 and TRBJ2-7, the CDR3 gives the full variable domain: NAGVMQNPRHLVRRRGQEARLRCSPMKGHSHVYWYRQLPEEGLKFMVYLQKENIIDESGMPKERFSAEFPKEGPSILRIQQVVRGDSAAYFCASSPTGAFYEQYFGPGTRLTVT.

The CDR3 DNA reads TGTGCCATCAGCGGACAGGAGGGTCAGCCCCAGCATTTT. Amino acids: CAISGQEGQPQHF. The rearrangement joins TRBV10-3 to TRBJ1-5, with 7 bases lining up with TRBD1. The V segment lost 6 bases and the J segment 6 bases; nucleotides outside the gene matches: 5. Germline CDR1 reads ENHRY; CDR2 reads SYGVKD. This CDR3 comprises 13 residues.

The chain recombines TRBV7-9 with TRBJ2-5; TRBD1 matches at 8 bases. This CDR3 region has 15 residues. The junction had 7 bases not matched to a gene; V was cut back by 5 bases and J by 2 bases. Germline values: CDR1 SEHNR, CDR2 FQNEAQ (reference sequence). The CDR3 sequence: CASSPGQGWQETQYF. CDR3 nucleotide sequence: TGTGCCAGCAGCCCCGGACAGGGTTGGCAAGAGACCCAGTACTTC.

This clone was seen only once. V and J are TRBV5-4 and TRBJ1-1; no clear D gene. The CDR3 sequence is 15 residues long. CDR1 is SGHNT and CDR2 is YYREEE in the germline V gene (reference sequence). The V and J ends lost 4 bases and 3 bases respectively, with 16 bases between them. The CDR3 reads CASSHTSAGYTEAFF. DNA for the CDR3: TGTGCCAGCAGCCATACCTCCGCCGGGTACACTGAAGCTTTCTTT.

The chain is built from TRBV28 and TRBJ1-5; TRBD1 matches 9 bases. The V and J ends lost 5 bases and 7 bases, in that order; junction bases with no gene match: 12. CDR1 is MDHEN and CDR2 is SYDVKM in the germline V gene. This CDR3 has 16 amino acids. The CDR3 DNA reads as TGTGCCAGCAGTCCCTGGGGACAGGGCGCGGGACAGCCCCAGCATTTT. Translating gives CASSPWGQGAGQPQHF.

This chain links TRBV27 with TRBJ2-3; 10 bases match TRBD2. Looked up from germline, CDR1 is MNHEY and CDR2 is SMNVEV (reference sequence). V shed 4 bases and J 4 bases; nucleotides not matched to a gene: 8. This CDR3 region has 16 residues. The CDR3 reads CASSSGLAEYSDTQYF. The CDR3, as DNA: TGTGCCAGCAGTTCCGGACTAGCGGAGTACTCAGATACGCAGTATTTT.

The V and J genes are TRBV9 and TRBJ2-2, with TRBD2 matching 10 bases. CDR1 and CDR2 from the germline V gene are SGDLS and YYNGEE. The junction had 4 bases not matched to a gene; V was cut back by 4 bases and J by 4 bases. The CDR3 totals 15 residues. The CDR3 bases are TGTGCCAGCAGCACAAGGACTAGCGGCACCGGGGAGCTGTTTTTT. It yields the protein CASSTRTSGTGELFF. The full variable domain, in which reference TRBV9 and TRBJ2-2 provide the parts outside the CDR3, is DSGVTQTPKHLITATGQRVTLRCSPRSGDLSVYWYQQSLDQGLQFLIQYYNGEERAKGNILERFSAQQFPDLHSELNLSSLELGDSALYFCASSTRTSGTGELFFGEGSRLTVL.